These 9 T cell receptor beta chains share one sample of origin, sequenced in a study of graft-versus-host responses after intestinal transplantation. Libraries were prepared by immunoSEQ multiplex PCR; TCRdb keeps only in-frame clonotypes and omits some of them. Of over 100,000 clones listed, more than 80% are singletons. What these receptors recognize is not known. The specimen comprised unstimulated CD4+ T cells sorted from spleen or lymph node cells, sampled before transplant. The source is a human donor who was the organ donor for an intestinal transplant.

The chain links TRBV30 to TRBJ2-2; weak D call: TRBD1 (6 bases). With 4 bases removed from V and 2 bases from J, the gap between germline ends came to 11 bases. The germline V gene has CDR1 GTSNPN and CDR2 SVGIG (reference sequence). The CDR3 runs 14 residues. CDR3 nucleotide sequence: TGTGCCTGGACCTCGGGACATAACACCGGGGAGCTGTTTTTT. This encodes CAWTSGHNTGELFF. The full variable domain, its missing parts supplied by reference TRBV30 and TRBJ2-2, is SQTIHQWPATLVQPVGSPLSLECTVEGTSNPNLYWYRQAAGRGLQLLFYSVGIGQISSEVPQNLSASRPQDRQFILSSKKLLLSDSGFYLCAWTSGHNTGELFFGEGSRLTVL.

The V and J genes are TRBV5-6 and TRBJ1-2; no reliable D call. The CDR3 is 13 residues long. The V gene's germline CDR1 is SGHDT and CDR2 YYEEEE. V lost 0 bases, J lost 4 bases, and 7 bases lay in between. For the CDR3, the DNA is TGTGCCAGCAGCTTGGGATTCTCCTATGGCTACACCTTC. It encodes CASSLGFSYGYTF.

The chain employs TRBV19 and TRBJ2-7; no clear D. Per the germline V gene, CDR1 is LNHDA and CDR2 is SQIVND (reference sequence). Between the trimmed V and J ends, which lost 7 bases and 2 bases, there was a span of 12 bases. CDR3 length: 13 amino acids. CDR3 loop: CASTSTAPYEQYF. The CDR3 DNA is TGTGCCAGTACCTCCACAGCACCCTACGAGCAGTACTTC. Using reference TRBV19 and TRBJ2-7 for the parts outside the CDR3, the full variable domain is DGGITQSPKYLFRKEGQNVTLSCEQNLNHDAMYWYRQDPGQGLRLIYYSQIVNDFQKGDIAEGYSVSREKKESFPLTVTSAQKNPTAFYLCASTSTAPYEQYFGPGTRLTVT.

V usage is TRBV2 and J usage is TRBJ2-7, with a tentative D call TRBD1 (6 bases). V lost 2 bases to trimming and J lost 3 bases, with 11 bases between them. The CDR3 is 14 residues long. Germline values: CDR1 SNHLY, CDR2 FYNNEI. The CDR3 DNA is TGTGCCAGCAGTGAACGGGACACAAGCTACGAGCAGTACTTC. It is translated as CASSERDTSYEQYF.

V and J are TRBV5-6 and TRBJ1-4; D is unresolved. The CDR3 is made up of 16 amino acids. V was cut by 1 base and J by 0 bases, with 10 bases left in between. Looked up from germline, CDR1 is SGHDT and CDR2 is YYEEEE. CDR3 bases: TGTGCCAGCAGCTTGTTTATCTCTGCAACTAATGAAAAACTGTTTTTT. Its translation: CASSLFISATNEKLFF.

About this clone: One junction end disagrees with the germline gene, perhaps due to a read error. The chain has TRBV5-8 and TRBJ2-2; tentative D call: TRBD2 (5 bases). CDR1 is SGHTS and CDR2 is YDEGEE in the germline V gene. CDR3 length: 17 amino acids. DNA of the CDR3: TGTGCCAGCAGCTTGTCCTGGCGGGCCACGAACACCGGGGAGCCGTTTTTT. It yields the protein CASSLSWRATNTGEPFF.

CDR3 residues: CASRREGNTGELFF. CDR3 DNA sequence: TGTGCCAGCAGGCGGGAGGGCAACACCGGGGAGCTGTTTTTT. This chain connects TRBV6-4 to TRBJ2-2; 9 bases map to TRBD2. CDR3 length: 14 residues. The V gene's germline CDR1 is MRHNA and CDR2 SNTAGT. Trimming removed 6 bases from V and 2 bases from J; junction bases left unmatched: 1.

This chain joins TRBV6-4 and TRBJ2-7, with D perhaps given as TRBD1 or TRBD2 (5 bases each). CDR1 and CDR2 (germline): MRHNA, SNTAGT. Trimming stripped 2 bases from V and 3 bases from J, with 8 bases between. The CDR3 runs 13 residues. CDR3 sequence reads: CASSDRDRYEQYF. As DNA, the CDR3 is TGTGCCAGCAGTGACCGGGACCGCTACGAGCAGTACTTC.

The V and J genes are TRBV18 and TRBJ1-5; D is unresolved. Trimming removed 2 bases at V and 7 bases at J, with 12 bases between. This CDR3 is 14 amino acids long. The germline V gene encodes CDR1 KGHSH and CDR2 LQKENI. The CDR3 reads CASSPMGKGQPQHF. For the CDR3, the DNA is TGTGCCAGCTCACCAATGGGTAAGGGACAGCCCCAGCATTTT.